These 32 T cell receptor beta chains share one sample of origin, sequenced in a study of shared clonotypes between healthy human individuals. Method: immunoSEQ multiplex PCR; TCRdb's copy keeps in-frame clones and lacks some. In the table there are over a million clones, 65% to 80% of which are singletons. The source material was memory CD4+ T cells sorted from blood. Subset reported: CD45RA-negative fraction. The receptors come from a man younger than 35 in good health.

The chain carries TRBV20-1 and TRBJ2-1; the D call may be TRBD1 or TRBD2 (5 bases each). In germline, CDR1 is DFQATT, CDR2 SNEGSKA (reference sequence). Trimming shortened V by 6 bases and J by 14 bases, and 8 bases separated the two germline ends. The CDR3 runs to 8 residues. CDR3 amino acids: CSAQGEFF. The CDR3 bases are TGCAGTGCCCAGGGAGAGTTCTTC.

In the case of this clone: The same CDR3 can be traced to other DNA sequences in this sample. This chain links TRBV7-3 with TRBJ2-7; D may match TRBD1 or TRBD2 (5 bases each). Germline CDR1 SGHTA, CDR2 FQGTGA. The CDR3 spans 13 residues. The V gene lost 3 bases and the J gene lost 1 base, with 7 bases spanning the gap. The DNA for the CDR3 is TGTGCCAGCAGCTTGGGGGTATCCTACGAGCAGTACTTC. Its protein product is CASSLGVSYEQYF.

The chain employs TRBV11-3 and TRBJ2-3, with 10 bases identical to TRBD2. V was clipped by 2 bases and J by 6 bases; unmatched bases: 2. Germline V gene sequence: CDR1 SGHNT, CDR2 YENEEA. CDR3 length equals 14 residues. Here the CDR3 reads CASSLSGGADTQYF. The CDR3 nucleotides are TGTGCCAGCAGCTTAAGCGGGGGGGCCGATACGCAGTATTTT.

V and J are TRBV7-2 and TRBJ1-5; D ambiguous. Per germline, CDR1 SGHTA and CDR2 FQGNSA. V was clipped by 1 base and J by 0 bases, with 7 bases between them. CDR3 size: 15 residues. The CDR3 sequence: CASSLGPYSNQPQHF. CDR3 DNA sequence: TGTGCCAGCAGCTTAGGACCGTATAGCAATCAGCCCCAGCATTTT.

This clone was observed a few times. This rearrangement joins TRBV19 to TRBJ1-5; 7 bases agree with TRBD1. The CDR3 is 17 residues long. With 1 base clipped from V and 1 base from J, the junction kept 7 bases outside the gene matches. In germline, CDR1 is LNHDA, CDR2 SQIVND (reference sequence). This CDR3 is CASSIARQGPSNQPQHF. CDR3 coding DNA: TGTGCCAGTAGTATAGCCAGACAGGGTCCCAGCAATCAGCCCCAGCATTTT. Together with reference TRBV19 and TRBJ1-5, the CDR3 gives the full variable domain: DGGITQSPKYLFRKEGQNVTLSCEQNLNHDAMYWYRQDPGQGLRLIYYSQIVNDFQKGDIAEGYSVSREKKESFPLTVTSAQKNPTAFYLCASSIARQGPSNQPQHFGDGTRLSIL.

J is TRBJ1-1 and V is TRBV6-1; 7 nucleotides agree with TRBD1. Germline-derived CDR1 and CDR2 are MNHNS and SASEGT. The ends lost 6 bases at V and 5 bases at J; junction bases unmatched: 3. CDR3 length: 12 residues. CDR3 in DNA: TGTGCCAGCAGCAGGGGGGGAACTGAAGCTTTCTTT. The encoded protein is CASSRGGTEAFF.

This chain joins TRBV14 and TRBJ1-4; no firm D call. The CDR3 length is 14 residues. V was cut by 6 bases and J by 7 bases, with 15 bases left in between. Germline V lookup: CDR1 SGHDN, CDR2 FVKESK. Here the CDR3 DNA reads TGTGCCAGCAGTCGACTTGGTACGGGTGAAAAACTGTTTTTT. As protein: CASSRLGTGEKLFF.

This clone was observed many times. This chain uses TRBV4-3 with TRBJ2-7; unclear D gene. From germline, CDR1 is LGHNA and CDR2 YSLEER. The CDR3 consists of 14 residues. V shed 2 bases and J shed 5 bases, with 13 bases lying between them. CDR3 coding DNA: TGCGCCAGCAGCCAAAGGAACGGCTTTGACGAGCAGTACTTC. It is translated as CASSQRNGFDEQYF.

This clone showed up many times. The V gene is TRBV2, the J gene TRBJ1-4, with D unclear. Deletions cut 8 bases from V and 6 bases from J, with 7 bases between. The CDR3 loop spans 11 amino acids. CDR1 is SNHLY, CDR2 FYNNEI, per germline. The CDR3: CASAFDEKLFF. The CDR3 nucleotides read TGTGCCAGCGCCTTCGATGAAAAACTGTTTTTT.

This chain links TRBV6-5 with TRBJ2-7; 8 positions match TRBD2. The CDR3 contains 14 residues. Germline lookup yields CDR1 MNHEY and CDR2 SVGAGI. J lost 4 bases, V lost 2 bases, and 4 bases had no gene match. Here the CDR3 reads CASSYRAGEYEQYF. The CDR3 DNA follows: TGTGCCAGCAGTTACCGAGCGGGGGAATACGAGCAGTACTTC.

The chain joins TRBV9 to TRBJ1-1; TRBD1 might be the D (5 bases). Germline assignment: CDR1 SGDLS and CDR2 YYNGEE. The CDR3 sequence is 14 residues long. Trimming took 0 bases from V and 7 from J, leaving 13 bases between them. The CDR3 sequence is CASSVGTRDGEAFF. In DNA form, the CDR3 reads TGTGCCAGCAGCGTAGGGACTCGGGACGGTGAAGCTTTCTTT.

The chain combines TRBV30 with TRBJ2-4, with 8 bases matching TRBD1. The CDR3 is 15 residues long. V lost 2 bases, J lost 0 bases, and 3 bases stayed unmatched. The V gene's germline CDR1 is GTSNPN and CDR2 SVGIG (reference sequence). This CDR3 is CAWSLDRGAKNIQYF. CDR3 bases: TGTGCCTGGAGTTTAGACAGGGGAGCCAAAAACATTCAGTACTTC.

The gene calls are TRBV7-8 and TRBJ2-3; 9 positions agree with TRBD2. This CDR3 region has 16 residues. V lost 1 base to trimming and J lost 2 bases; unmatched junction nucleotides: 4. Germline CDR1 reads SGHVS; CDR2 reads FQNEAQ. For the CDR3, the DNA is TGTGCCAGCAGCTTAGGGCTAGCGGGAATCACAGATACGCAGTATTTT. Translating gives CASSLGLAGITDTQYF.

This clone appeared a single time. The chain links TRBV6-5 to TRBJ2-7; D unresolved. Trimming shortened V by 5 bases and J by 3 bases, and 14 bases separated the two germline ends. The CDR3 runs to 14 residues. Germline CDR1 and CDR2: MNHEY and SVGAGI. The CDR3 loop reads CASSPHMDHYEQYF. The CDR3, as DNA: TGTGCCAGCAGTCCCCACATGGACCACTACGAGCAGTACTTC.

The CDR3 sequence is CASSQDDVRGDTQYF. CDR3 bases: TGCGCCAGCAGCCAAGACGACGTGAGAGGAGATACGCAGTATTTT. J is TRBJ2-3 and V is TRBV4-3; no reliable D call. V was pared by 0 bases and J by 5 bases, with 12 bases between. From germline, CDR1 is LGHNA and CDR2 YSLEER. This CDR3 has 15 residues.

The chain combines TRBV19 with TRBJ2-7; D may be TRBD1 or TRBD2 (5 bases each). This CDR3 has 14 residues. Germline V gene lookup returns CDR1 LNHDA and CDR2 SQIVND (reference sequence). Trimming removed 1 base from V and 6 bases from J, with 13 bases in between. The CDR3 loop is CASSIGGTGGEQYF. DNA of the CDR3: TGTGCCAGTAGTATAGGAGGGACGGGCGGCGAGCAGTACTTC.

This chain joins TRBV2 and TRBJ2-1; D ambiguous. Germline CDR1 SNHLY, CDR2 FYNNEI. There are 12 residues in the CDR3. The germline V and J ends were trimmed by 7 bases and 8 bases, with 12 bases remaining between them. CDR3 nucleotides: TGTGCCAGCATTAGAGGCCGGGATGAGCAGTTCTTC. Amino acid sequence: CASIRGRDEQFF.

This sequence joins TRBV2 and TRBJ2-7, with D possibly TRBD2 on 5 matching bases. This CDR3 comprises 14 residues. V was trimmed by 7 bases and J by 6 bases, leaving 19 bases between them. Germline V gives CDR1 SNHLY, CDR2 FYNNEI. The CDR3 sequence: CASNARTSVSEQYF. CDR3 DNA sequence: TGTGCCAGCAATGCTCGGACTTCAGTATCCGAGCAGTACTTC.

This chain joins TRBV4-1 and TRBJ1-5; the match to TRBD1 covers 10 bases. Germline V gene lookup returns CDR1 MGHRA and CDR2 YSYEKL. V shed 1 base, J shed 7 bases, and the junction held 7 bases outside the gene matches. The CDR3 length is 16 residues. For the CDR3, the DNA is TGCGCCAGCAGCCAAGGGGACAGGGGAGGTAACCAGCCCCAGCATTTT. As protein: CASSQGDRGGNQPQHF.

The chain recombines TRBV7-9 with TRBJ2-3, with a tentative D call TRBD2 (5 bases). Germline loops: CDR1 SEHNR, CDR2 FQNEAQ (reference sequence). V lost 4 bases to trimming and J lost 2 bases, with 16 bases between them. The CDR3 totals 16 residues. The CDR3 bases are TGTGCCAGCAGCTCTGGACCGGGAACCCCCACAGATACGCAGTATTTT. Encoded protein: CASSSGPGTPTDTQYF.

A remark on this clone: Within the sample, other DNA sequences also encode this same CDR3. The rearrangement joins TRBV14 to TRBJ2-7, with a possible D match to TRBD2 (7 bases). This CDR3 region has 17 residues. Deletions cut 1 base from V and 2 bases from J, with 18 bases between. Germline CDR1 and CDR2: SGHDN and FVKESK. The CDR3 coding sequence is TGTGCCAGCAGCCAAGGGATCTTGAGGGGGGGTACCTACGAGCAGTACTTC. Amino acid sequence: CASSQGILRGGTYEQYF.

This clone has only a few counts. The chain links TRBV5-4 to TRBJ1-5; tentative D call: TRBD1 (6 bases). Trimming removed 0 bases at V and 7 bases at J, with 11 bases between. The CDR3 totals 14 residues. The germline V gene has CDR1 SGHNT and CDR2 YYREEE (reference sequence). The CDR3 sequence: CASSLDGGHQPQHF. The CDR3 nucleotides are TGTGCCAGCAGCTTGGACGGGGGGCACCAGCCCCAGCATTTT.

The chain couples TRBV6-6 to TRBJ1-1; no firm D call. The CDR3 is 13 residues long. Looked up from germline, CDR1 is MNHNY and CDR2 is SVGAGI (reference sequence). Trimming left V 6 bases short and J 1 base short, with 9 bases between. DNA for the CDR3: TGTGCCAGCAGACCCAACAGGAACACTGAAGCTTTCTTT. This encodes CASRPNRNTEAFF.

The rearrangement links TRBV5-5 to TRBJ1-1; the D is unclear. The germline gives CDR1 SGHKS, CDR2 YYEKEE (reference sequence). The CDR3 covers 15 residues. Trimming cost V 0 bases and J 1 base, with 10 bases left between them. The CDR3 loop is CASSLELIRNTEAFF. The DNA of the CDR3 is TGTGCCAGCAGCTTGGAACTAATCCGGAACACTGAAGCTTTCTTT. Full variable domain (outside the CDR3, taken from reference TRBV5-5 and TRBJ1-1): DAGVTQSPTHLIKTRGQQVTLRCSPISGHKSVSWYQQVLGQGPQFIFQYYEKEERGRGNFPDRFSARQFPNYSSELNVNALLLGDSALYLCASSLELIRNTEAFFGQGTRLTVV.

The V and J genes are TRBV5-4 and TRBJ2-4; possible D gene TRBD1, 5 bases. CDR1 and CDR2 (germline): SGHNT, YYREEE (reference sequence). This CDR3 region has 15 residues. Deletions cut 4 bases from V and 3 bases from J, with 14 bases between. CDR3 bases: TGTGCCAGCAGCCCTGGTGCAGGGTACAAAAACATTCAGTACTTC. This encodes CASSPGAGYKNIQYF.

The genes are TRBV5-1 and TRBJ2-7; D not resolved. Trimming shortened V by 4 bases and J by 4 bases, and 9 bases separated the two germline ends. The CDR3 is made up of 12 amino acids. CDR1 is SGHRS, CDR2 YFSETQ, per germline. For the CDR3, the DNA is TGCGCCAGCAGCGGCATGTTATACGAGCAGTACTTC. Protein: CASSGMLYEQYF.

The CDR3 DNA reads as TGTGCCAGCAGTTACTCGACCCTATACAATGAGCAGTTCTTC. This codes for CASSYSTLYNEQFF. This chain uses TRBV6-5 with TRBJ2-1; D is uncertain. Trimming took off 0 bases at V and 4 bases at J, with 7 bases between the two ends. The germline V gene has CDR1 MNHEY and CDR2 SVGAGI. There are 14 residues in the CDR3.

The chain uses TRBV19 and TRBJ2-1; D is undetermined. V was clipped by 5 bases and J by 5 bases, with 13 bases between them. Germline V gene lookup returns CDR1 LNHDA and CDR2 SQIVND (reference sequence). The CDR3 is 14 residues long. The CDR3 coding sequence is TGTGCCAGTAGTCTGCAGACTGTAGACAATGAGCAGTTCTTC. Amino acid sequence: CASSLQTVDNEQFF.

Only a few counts were recorded for this clone. V and J are TRBV15 and TRBJ1-6, with unresolved D. The ends were cut back, 1 base at V and 14 bases at J, with 21 bases in the middle. CDR1 and CDR2 (germline): LNHNV, YYDKDF (reference sequence). The CDR3 extends over 16 amino acids. CDR3 sequence: CATSRVGPRAPSALHF. The CDR3 nucleotides are TGTGCCACCAGCAGAGTCGGCCCCAGAGCTCCTTCTGCCCTCCACTTT.

The rearrangement links TRBV5-1 to TRBJ2-5; D remains ambiguous. Germline V CDR1 and CDR2: SGHRS, YFSETQ. There are 13 residues in the CDR3. Trimming stripped 6 bases from V and 4 bases from J, with 13 bases between. CDR3 bases: TGCGCCAGCACTCAGCATATGAGAGAGACCCAGTACTTC. As protein: CASTQHMRETQYF.

The V and J genes are TRBV9 and TRBJ2-1; unclear D gene. This CDR3 has 14 residues. Germline-derived CDR1 and CDR2 are SGDLS and YYNGEE. The germline V and J ends were trimmed by 2 bases and 5 bases, with 11 bases remaining between them. CDR3 amino acids: CASSVGLYNNEQFF. The CDR3 region has the DNA TGTGCCAGCAGCGTCGGTCTTTACAACAATGAGCAGTTCTTC.

This clone was recorded once. V usage is TRBV27 and J usage is TRBJ1-5; TRBD1 agrees at 8 bases. Per germline, CDR1 MNHEY and CDR2 SMNVEV (reference sequence). The V gene end was trimmed by 10 bases and the J gene end by 6 bases; junction bases not matched to a gene: 14. This CDR3 has 15 residues. In nucleotides, the CDR3 is TGTGCCACCCGCCCCGGATACAGGGGGAGTCAGCCCCAGCATTTT. It encodes CATRPGYRGSQPQHF.